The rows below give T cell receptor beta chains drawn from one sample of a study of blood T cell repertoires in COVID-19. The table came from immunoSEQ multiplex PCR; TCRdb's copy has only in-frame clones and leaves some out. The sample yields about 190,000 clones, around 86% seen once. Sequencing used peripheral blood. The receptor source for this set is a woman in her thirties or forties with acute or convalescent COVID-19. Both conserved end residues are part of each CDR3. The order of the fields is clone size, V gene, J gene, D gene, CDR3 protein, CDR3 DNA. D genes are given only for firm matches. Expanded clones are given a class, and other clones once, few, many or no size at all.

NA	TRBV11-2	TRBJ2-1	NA	CASSADREQFF	TGTGCCAGCTCCGCCGACAGGGAGCAGTTCTTC
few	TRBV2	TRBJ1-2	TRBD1	CASGGQGGLGGYTF	TGTGCCAGCGGCGGACAGGGAGGGTTGGGTGGCTACACCTTC
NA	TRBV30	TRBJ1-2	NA	CARSGVNYGYTF	TGTGCGAGAAGCGGGGTCAACTATGGCTACACCTTC
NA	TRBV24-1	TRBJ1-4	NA	CATSGPHRDYREKLFF	TGTGCCACCAGTGGCCCCCACAGGGACTACCGTGAAAAACTGTTTTTT
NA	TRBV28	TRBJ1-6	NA	CASSSTGWGESPLHF	TGTGCCAGCAGTTCGACAGGTTGGGGAGAGTCACCCCTCCACTTT
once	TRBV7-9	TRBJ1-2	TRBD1	CASSHATGVLVDGYTF	TGTGCCAGCAGCCACGCGACAGGGGTGTTAGTCGATGGCTACACCTTC
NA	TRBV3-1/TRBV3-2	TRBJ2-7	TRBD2	CASSPNPAGGIYEQYF	TGTGCCAGCAGCCCCAATCCGGCGGGAGGAATATACGAGCAGTACTTC
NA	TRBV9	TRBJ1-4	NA	CASSVGRGPTTNEKLFF	TGTGCCAGCAGCGTAGGGCGGGGCCCCACAACTAATGAAAAACTGTTTTTT
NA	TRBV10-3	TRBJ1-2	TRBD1	CAISDRGQGYTF	TGTGCCATCAGCGACAGGGGGCAAGGCTACACCTTC
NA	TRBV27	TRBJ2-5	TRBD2	CASRAGLAAGETQYF	TGTGCCAGCAGAGCGGGACTAGCAGCGGGGGAGACCCAGTACTTC
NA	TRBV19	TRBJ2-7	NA	CASRKQSITDEQYF	TGTGCCAGTAGGAAACAGAGCATTACCGACGAGCAGTACTTC